The entry that follows covers one T cell receptor beta chain sequence. In its sample, this clone was seen a few times. The target of this receptor is not known. Within one base of it there is no much larger clone, and no base qualities were kept. The data were obtained in a study of cytomegalovirus exposure and HLA in healthy donors (dated by TCRdb to the late 2010s). Concerning the study at large: In an earlier analysis of 450 to 750 of the donors, about 270 Gb of sequence data and approximately 100 million unique TCR beta sequences from 150 million to 200 million T cells were reported. Rather than using new phenotypic data, the later analysis identified candidate immune exposures from TCR beta sequences and from how often those sequences occurred across donors. The number of typed donors differed by locus: about 629-630 for A, B, C, DRB1 and DQB1; some 540 for DQA1; around 610 for DPA1; and about 450 for DPB1. Four to six DR-DQ haplotypes were handled as single units for association and clustering, since linkage in the cohort was strong. The study used immunosequencing to profile the T cell repertoires of 666 subjects and linked those repertoires to cytomegalovirus serostatus. A later genetic analysis took genome-wide SNP genotypes for 398 of the 666 donors and used that subset as a discovery cohort. To study patterns of TCR occurrence, a later analysis re-analyzed previously published TCR beta repertoires from 650 to 750 donors and added high-resolution HLA genotyping. The aim of the study was to test whether cataloging public T cell receptors could identify signatures of past pathogen exposure. To predict cytomegalovirus infection status, the study combined high-throughput TCR immunosequencing, statistical association of individual TCRs with disease status, and machine learning. Class I and class II HLA loci were covered by the typing at four-digit resolution. Every discovery cohort repertoire had been produced on one sequencing platform. Roughly 320 gigabases of sequencing data and 91 million or so unique TCR sequences made up an early release that covered some 640 HLA-typed donors. The genetic ancestry cluster associated with self-reported Caucasian donors included about four fifths of the approximately 400 genotyped donors. Alongside the repertoire data, information on donor age, sex, ethnicity and CMV serostatus was compiled. To decide whether each TCR beta V gene segment behaved as functional or pseudogenic, an earlier analysis of some 570 of the donors relied on high-throughput TCR beta sequencing. Among roughly 400 genotyped donors of the cohort, an average of approximately 250,000 unique TCR beta nucleotide sequences were sequenced per donor, about a sixth of them non-productive. In addition to the first cohort of hundreds of subjects, a separate validation cohort of approximately 130 different subjects was used.

Relative to germline, V is missing 2 bases and J is missing 0 bases, with 13 bases of the junction outside any gene match. Inclusive of the bounding cysteine and phenylalanine, the CDR3 is 22 residues long. Only CDR3 DNA is held: 66 bases, read in frame from base 1. From the germline V gene, CDR1 is LGHNA and CDR2 is YNFKEQ. Libraries were prepared through the immunoSEQ multiplex PCR assay. For the multiplex PCR, a mixture combining 60 forward primers for TCR Vbeta segments and 13 reverse primers for TCR Jbeta segments was used. The CDR3 region of rearranged TCR beta genes was amplified from genomic DNA with a multiplex PCR assay. Amplified TCR beta libraries were sequenced as 87-base-pair reads on the Illumina HiSeq System. The authors' analysis ran thus. Across the 640 or so repertoires, a later analysis counted roughly 77 million unique TCR beta chains, about 10 million of which were shared by at least two donors. Raw reads were error-corrected and collapsed into unique sequences by a nearest-neighbor algorithm in which closely related sequences were merged to remove PCR and sequencing errors. CDR3 sequences were aligned to IMGT reference sequences to assign V, D and J gene segments. Each retained sequence needed at least a six-nucleotide match to both a V gene segment and a J gene segment. A rearrangement was called productive if the CDR3 had no stop codons and remained in frame with V and J, and every other rearrangement was called non-productive. Following IMGT convention, CDR3 was defined as the stretch from the second conserved V-encoded cysteine to the conserved J-encoded phenylalanine. In an earlier analysis of 500 to 650 of the donors, sequences lacking an unambiguous match to a single V gene segment were excluded. In an earlier analysis of almost 600 of the donors, a V segment was called functional when productive rearrangements were above 56.7%, and segregating when the standard deviation between donors exceeded 5%. A statistical classification framework was built to diagnose cytomegalovirus status from the catalog of TCR beta chain sequences. A later analysis assigned V and J genes by comparing TCR nucleotide sequences with IMGT/GENE-DB human TR gene sequences. In a later analysis, CDR3 sequences and most-parsimonious VDJ recombination scenarios were assigned using the TCRdist pipeline. In a later analysis, each TCR beta chain was defined by its CDR3 amino acid sequence together with its V-gene family, and reads without a unique V-gene family were excluded. To address suspected cross-contamination and a sequencing artifact, a later analysis removed 450 to 700 highly shared, low-generation-probability nucleotide sequences. In a later analysis, a clonal expansion index was calculated for each public chain from normalized within-repertoire ranks of inferred template counts. In a later analysis, generation probabilities were computed using a VDJ recombination model fitted to out-of-frame rearrangements, and the results were checked against IGoR. Hypergeometric tests were used in a later analysis to score TCR-TCR, TCR-HLA and TCR-CMV co-occurrence, with a repertoire-size bias correction applied to the TCR pairs. In a later analysis, false discovery rates were estimated by permuting HLA or CMV assignments 20 times. In a later analysis, co-occurring TCRs were grouped using DBSCAN, with TCRdist sequence similarity added in when clustering inside HLA-allele-positive subsets. Co-occurrence clustering excluded repertoires with fewer than 30,000 or more than 120,000 public chains, plus five with anomalous nucleotide sharing. This is the immuneACCESS table as TCRdb keeps it, with only in-frame sequences that have V and J called. A part of the clones is gone; compared with another copy, unresolved V genes explain less than half, and the rest is unexplained. V and J calls and clone size are those listed in that table; D and trimming were worked out from the DNA. Recorded for this sample are about 140,000 clones; 76% of them occurred a single time. In total, the top ten clones hold approximately 2% of the sample.

Overall study outcomes, separate from this receptor: Immune exposure information for the cohort was limited to CMV serostatus. When HLA alleles, especially DR and DQ, strongly co-occurred, TCR associations were difficult to assign to individual alleles. This cohort had only TCR beta chains sequenced, and the lack of alpha or paired-chain data limited which features could be detected. An association between a missense DCLRE1C variant and V-gene and J-gene trimming of TCR beta chains was found in a later genetic analysis and replicated in an independent cohort. Broadly in line with IMGT annotations, most TCR beta V segments showed up in productive rearrangements about 87% or about 30% of the time in an earlier analysis of about 500 of the donors. A further reported finding was that TCR beta sequences accurately predicted the HLA-A and HLA-B alleles for most subjects in the first cohort. According to a later genetic analysis, donors in an Asian-associated ancestry cluster had fewer N-insertions in productive TCRs than the roughly 670-donor mean. A cluster of highly shared sequence variants was judged likely to represent a technical artifact of the sequencing pipeline. Several of the top co-occurrence clusters appeared to be linked to parvovirus B19, influenza, CMV and Epstein-Barr virus, according to a later analysis. In a later analysis, TCR association rates were found to vary across HLA loci, with the most associated TCRs seen for DRB1 alleles and the fewest for HLA-C alleles. In a later analysis, 16,951 TCR beta sequences were associated with specific HLA alleles at a false discovery rate of 0.05. A few of the identified cytomegalovirus-associated TCR beta chains were confirmed in vitro to be specific for cytomegalovirus antigens. Presence/absence analyses assumed roughly uniform sequencing depth across donors, an assumption that may not hold. Linkage disequilibrium might explain the correlated functional status among segregating V segments, but an unknown experimental factor could not be ruled out. In a later analysis, HLA-associated TCR beta chains were found to be more clonally expanded and to have lower generation probabilities than equally common non-associated chains. Some 16 rarely observed V segments, including chromosome 9 orphons, were excluded from the earlier analysis of a few hundred of the donors because counts were too low. The 87-base-pair reads could not distinguish some IMGT-functional V segments, including TRBV6-2 and TRBV6-3, so those segments were excluded. Most CMV-associated TCR beta chains appeared to be HLA-restricted in a later analysis, and the HLA associations seemed to be driven largely by CMV exposure. It was suggested by the authors that the approach could potentially be generalized to other disease states and immunological phenotypes. Because HLA typing was missing for some donors at each locus, association tests included only the typed subset. The study listed 150 to 200 TCR beta chains as associated with cytomegalovirus. In both the original and validation cohorts, the classifier was reported to diagnose cytomegalovirus status with high specificity and sensitivity. Most TCR sequences were observed very rarely across donors, whereas some public TCRs were present in many individuals.

The cohort consisted of approximately 690 healthy bone marrow donors. At the time of sampling, every cohort member was nominally healthy, though immune exposures that went unrecorded were likely present. The donor was CMV seronegative and was included in the group of a few hundred seronegative cohort members. A peripheral blood sample was collected from each donor, and TCR beta sequencing was performed on peripheral blood mononuclear cells. The Qiagen DNeasy Blood Extraction Kit was used to extract genomic DNA from the blood cell samples. This chain joins TRBV4-2 to TRBJ2-1, and 16 junctional nucleotides match TRBD2. The clonotype was recovered from a man aged 35 to 55 in good health and CMV-seronegative. The source material was PBMCs. The nucleotide sequence reads TGTGCCAGCAGCCAACTCGCAACCGGGACTAGCGGGAGGGCTTACTCCTACAATGAGCAGTTCTTC. Translated, this gives CASSQLATGTSGRAYSYNEQFF.